Following are 10 T cell receptor beta chains from one sample sequenced in a study of shared clonotypes between healthy human individuals. The protocol was immunoSEQ multiplex PCR, while the TCRdb copy is restricted to in-frame clones and leaves out a portion. The repertoire holds about half a million clones, with 70% to 80% as singletons. Material for sequencing was PBMCs. All receptors derive from a woman aged 40 to 49 in good health. Some clones in this sample may be carry-over from other donors' samples.

The CDR3 protein is CASSRVLRATEAFF. CDR3 sequence (DNA): TGTGCCAGCAGCCGGGTCCTGCGGGCCACTGAAGCTTTCTTT. V gene TRBV7-2 combines with J gene TRBJ1-1, with unresolved D. The germline V and J ends were trimmed by 5 bases and 4 bases, with 14 bases remaining between them. This CDR3 region has 14 residues. Germline CDR1 and CDR2: SGHTA and FQGNSA.

The V gene is TRBV19, the J gene TRBJ2-5; 11 nucleotides align to TRBD1. Germline CDR1 LNHDA, CDR2 SQIVND (reference sequence). The trim removed 3 bases at V and 5 bases at J, leaving 5 bases unmatched. The CDR3 spans 15 residues. The CDR3 spells CASSIGQGAYETQYF. CDR3 nucleotide sequence: TGTGCCAGTAGTATCGGACAGGGGGCGTATGAGACCCAGTACTTC. The full variable domain, with the rest looked up from reference TRBV19 and TRBJ2-5, is DGGITQSPKYLFRKEGQNVTLSCEQNLNHDAMYWYRQDPGQGLRLIYYSQIVNDFQKGDIAEGYSVSREKKESFPLTVTSAQKNPTAFYLCASSIGQGAYETQYFGPGTRLLVL.

This clone has more than one count but fewer than ten. The chain uses TRBV2 and TRBJ1-3; 7 bases agree with TRBD1. The CDR3 extends over 14 amino acids. The V gene end was trimmed by 10 bases and the J gene end by 1 base; junction bases not matched to a gene: 7. Germline CDR1 reads SNHLY; CDR2 reads FYNNEI. In DNA, the CDR3 is TGTGCCACTAAGACAGGGCAGTCTGGAAACACCATATATTTT. Residues: CATKTGQSGNTIYF.

The gene calls are TRBV6-4 and TRBJ1-2; the match to TRBD1 covers 8 bases. The V and J ends lost 5 bases and 4 bases, in that order; junction bases with no gene match: 9. The CDR3 runs to 15 residues. Germline-derived CDR1 and CDR2 are MRHNA and SNTAGT. The CDR3 loop reads CASSSTGDSFYGYTF. In DNA, the CDR3 is TGTGCCAGCAGTTCGACAGGGGACTCGTTCTATGGCTACACCTTC.

This clone has only one observation. This rearrangement joins TRBV7-6 to TRBJ2-7; possible D gene TRBD1, 6 bases. V dropped 5 bases and J dropped 3 bases, with 11 bases sitting between them. Looked up from germline, CDR1 is SGHVS and CDR2 is FNYEAQ. CDR3 length equals 13 residues. The DNA for the CDR3 is TGTGCCAGCAGCACGGCAGGGGTCTACGAGCAGTACTTC. As protein: CASSTAGVYEQYF.

The rearrangement uses TRBV7-9 and TRBJ2-3; 9 nucleotides line up with TRBD1. Per germline, CDR1 SEHNR and CDR2 FQNEAQ (reference sequence). The CDR3 is made up of 15 amino acids. V was clipped by 6 bases and J by 0 bases; unmatched bases: 4. CDR3 nucleotide sequence: TGTGCCAGCAGACCCGGGACAGGGAGCACAGATACGCAGTATTTT. This gives the protein CASRPGTGSTDTQYF.

This chain uses TRBV10-3 with TRBJ2-2; 7 bases fit TRBD2. After removal of 0 bases from V and 5 bases from J, the junction contained 6 bases not matched to a gene. The CDR3 is 16 residues long. Germline V lookup: CDR1 ENHRY, CDR2 SYGVKD. CDR3 amino acids: CAISESGRERTGELFF. The DNA for the CDR3 is TGTGCCATCAGTGAGTCGGGGCGGGAGCGGACCGGGGAGCTGTTTTTT.

V and J are TRBV7-8 and TRBJ2-5; 11 bases map to TRBD2. After removal of 4 bases from V and 2 bases from J, the junction contained 6 bases not matched to a gene. The CDR3 is 16 residues long. Germline CDR1 SGHVS, CDR2 FQNEAQ. In DNA, the CDR3 is TGTGCCAGCAGCTCAAGACTAGCGGGGAAACAAGAGACCCAGTACTTC. It yields the protein CASSSRLAGKQETQYF.

This clone was seen a single time. The genes are TRBV28 and TRBJ1-2; D may be TRBD1 (5 bases). There are 12 residues in the CDR3. V lost 3 bases and J 3 bases, leaving 5 bases between the germline ends. CDR1 and CDR2 (germline): MDHEN, SYDVKM. CDR3 coding DNA: TGTGCCAGCAGTTTCAGGGACTATGGCTACACCTTC. Its protein is CASSFRDYGYTF.

This sequence joins TRBV2 and TRBJ2-1; 8 bases are shared with TRBD2. The CDR3 consists of 15 residues. Germline V lookup: CDR1 SNHLY, CDR2 FYNNEI. With 7 bases clipped from V and 3 bases from J, the junction kept 8 bases outside the gene matches. The CDR3 DNA is TGTGCCAGCATCCACGGGAGGGAGGGCTACAATGAGCAGTTCTTC. Translating it yields CASIHGREGYNEQFF.